The 15 T cell receptor beta chains below all came from one sample that was sequenced in a study of T cells in Graves' hyperthyroidism and ophthalmopathy. TCR beta CDR3 region amplification was performed from RNA transcripts. Primed by the HTBI set, a first-round RT-PCR was run on the TCR CDR3. TCRdb ran MiXCR on the multiplex PCR reads and lists one entry per CDR3 protein. The top ten clones hold 4.5% to 6% of a sample with hundreds of thousands of distinct CDR3 sequences, around 14% of them seen once. The material sequenced was blood. These receptors were taken from a woman in her thirties with Graves' hyperthyroidism that later progressed to Graves' ophthalmopathy.

This clonotype showed up many times. The rearrangement links TRBV6-2 or TRBV6-3 to TRBJ2-7; 7 bases line up with TRBD1. CDR1 MNHEY and CDR2 SVGEGT come from the germline V gene. The CDR3 runs to 15 residues. Trimming at V came to 6 bases and at J to 3 bases, leaving 11 bases not matched to a gene. The CDR3 nucleotides read TGTGCCAGCAGGACGACAGGGAAGGCCTACTACGAGCAGTACTTC. This codes for CASRTTGKAYYEQYF.

The sample holds many counts of this clonotype. The chain recombines TRBV28 with TRBJ1-4, with 7 positions matching TRBD1. V shed 3 bases and J 3 bases; nucleotides not matched to a gene: 7. From germline, CDR1 is MDHEN and CDR2 SYDVKM. This CDR3 has 16 residues. DNA for the CDR3: TGTGCCAGCAGTTTCAGCCAGGGGGGACCTAATGAAAAACTGTTTTTT. Its protein is CASSFSQGGPNEKLFF.

This clonotype was counted once. CDR3 amino acids: CASNPADANTGELFF. CDR3 nucleotides: TGCGCCAGCAACCCAGCGGACGCGAACACCGGGGAGCTGTTTTTT. The genes are TRBV5-1 and TRBJ2-2, with D perhaps matching TRBD2 (5 bases). The CDR3 consists of 15 residues. Germline-derived CDR1 and CDR2 are SGHRS and YFSETQ. Between the trimmed V and J ends, which lost 6 bases and 0 bases, there was a span of 12 bases.

In its sample, this clonotype was seen many times. The chain employs TRBV30 and TRBJ1-2; D remains ambiguous. CDR3 length: 14 amino acids. Per germline, CDR1 GTSNPN and CDR2 SVGIG (reference sequence). V shed 8 bases and J shed 4 bases, with 20 bases lying between them. The CDR3 DNA reads TGTGCCCGGGTAGAAACCCCAGAACCCTATGGCTACACCTTC. This encodes CARVETPEPYGYTF. Full variable domain (outside the CDR3, taken from reference TRBV30 and TRBJ1-2): SQTIHQWPATLVQPVGSPLSLECTVEGTSNPNLYWYRQAAGRGLQLLFYSVGIGQISSEVPQNLSASRPQDRQFILSSKKLLLSDSGFYLCARVETPEPYGYTFGSGTRLTVV.

This clonotype was seen a handful of times. The chain uses TRBV5-8 and TRBJ2-7; 9 nucleotides match TRBD2. V lost 1 base to trimming and J lost 2 bases; unmatched junction nucleotides: 1. The germline V gene has CDR1 SGHTS and CDR2 YDEGEE. The CDR3 is made up of 14 amino acids. For the CDR3, the DNA is TGTGCCAGCAGCTTGCCTAGCGGGACCTACGAGCAGTACTTC. The encoded protein is CASSLPSGTYEQYF.

The V gene is TRBV19, the J gene TRBJ2-2, with TRBD2 identical over 8 bases. Germline CDR1 LNHDA, CDR2 SQIVND (reference sequence). J was trimmed by 1 base and V by 7 bases; bases with no gene match: 2. CDR3 length equals 14 residues. DNA for the CDR3: TGTGCCAGTAAGCGGGAGCTGAACACCGGGGAGCTGTTTTTT. Protein sequence: CASKRELNTGELFF.

The V and J genes are TRBV25-1 and TRBJ1-5, with a tentative D call TRBD1 (5 bases). The CDR3 sequence is 14 residues long. The ends were cut back, 2 bases at V and 5 bases at J, with 10 bases in the middle. Germline assignment: CDR1 MGHDK and CDR2 SYGVNS. This CDR3 reads CASSERGRDQPQHF. In DNA form, the CDR3 reads TGTGCCAGCAGTGAAAGGGGCCGGGATCAGCCCCAGCATTTT.

J is TRBJ2-6 and V is TRBV9, with D tentatively TRBD2 (6 bases). CDR1 SGDLS and CDR2 YYNGEE come from the germline V gene. This CDR3 is 16 amino acids long. V dropped 0 bases and J dropped 3 bases, with 10 bases sitting between them. This CDR3 is CASSVGEARGANVLTF. CDR3 in DNA: TGTGCCAGCAGCGTAGGGGAGGCGCGTGGGGCCAACGTCCTGACTTTC.

The rearrangement uses TRBV30 and TRBJ1-4; D unclear. Trimming took 5 bases from V and 7 from J, leaving 8 bases between them. Germline V gives CDR1 GTSNPN, CDR2 SVGIG (reference sequence). The CDR3 totals 11 residues. CDR3 DNA sequence: TGTGCCTGGGGGTTTGGTGAAAAACTGTTTTTT. Amino acid sequence: CAWGFGEKLFF.

This clonotype appeared many times. This rearrangement joins TRBV27 to TRBJ2-7, with a tentative D call TRBD2 (7 bases). The CDR3 spans 15 residues. Trimming removed 7 bases from V and 4 bases from J, with 20 bases in between. Germline CDR1 MNHEY, CDR2 SMNVEV (reference sequence). CDR3 DNA: TGTGCCAGCACCGCGGGGGCGGGAGAAAGGTACGAGCAGTACTTC. Translation: CASTAGAGERYEQYF.

This clonotype was seen many times. J is TRBJ2-3 and V is TRBV7-2; weak D call: TRBD2 (5 bases). Germline V gene sequence: CDR1 SGHTA, CDR2 FQGNSA. The CDR3 length is 14 residues. Trimming left V 5 bases short and J 0 bases short, with 9 bases between. The CDR3: CASSRGFSTDTQYF. CDR3 DNA: TGTGCCAGCAGCCGCGGGTTTAGCACAGATACGCAGTATTTT.

Written as DNA, the CDR3 is TGTGCCGACAGGCCAACTAATGAAAAACTGTTTTTT. This translates into CADRPTNEKLFF. The rearrangement links TRBV24-1 to TRBJ1-4; maybe TRBD1 (6 bases). Trimming took 12 bases from V and 0 from J, leaving 7 bases between them. Germline V gives CDR1 KGHDR, CDR2 SFDVKD. CDR3 length: 12 amino acids.

This clonotype was picked up many times. This CDR3 is CASSFLGGNRGGEQYF. The CDR3 DNA reads TGTGCCAGTAGTTTCCTAGGGGGGAACAGGGGTGGCGAGCAGTACTTC. The chain couples TRBV19 to TRBJ2-7, with a weak D call TRBD1 (7 bases). V was shortened by 5 bases and J by 6 bases, with 23 bases between the two germline ends. CDR3 length equals 16 residues. Germline V gene data show CDR1 as LNHDA and CDR2 as SQIVND (reference sequence). Full variable domain (remainder filled in from reference TRBV19 and TRBJ2-7): DGGITQSPKYLFRKEGQNVTLSCEQNLNHDAMYWYRQDPGQGLRLIYYSQIVNDFQKGDIAEGYSVSREKKESFPLTVTSAQKNPTAFYLCASSFLGGNRGGEQYFGPGTRLTVT.

In its sample, this clonotype was seen many times. The chain carries TRBV11-2 and TRBJ2-1; 11 bases align to TRBD2. The CDR3 extends over 16 amino acids. Germline CDR1 reads SGHAT; CDR2 reads FQNNGV. The V segment lost 5 bases and the J segment 3 bases; nucleotides outside the gene matches: 6. The CDR3 reads CASSRPLAGGYNEQFF. As DNA, the CDR3 is TGTGCCAGCAGCCGACCCCTAGCGGGAGGCTACAATGAGCAGTTCTTC.

Remarks on this clonotype: A single base separates this from a much larger clone, so it may be a read error. The J gene is TRBJ2-1, the V gene TRBV20-1, with D possibly TRBD2 on 6 matching bases. Germline V gives CDR1 DFQATT, CDR2 SNEGSKA (reference sequence). The CDR3 sequence is 15 residues long. CDR3 nucleotides: TGCAGTGCTGGGAGGAGCCGGGGAGCCTACAATGAGCAGGTCTTC. It codes for CSAGRSRGAYNEQVF.